Listed below are T cell receptor beta chains from one sample, sequenced in a study of shared clonotypes between healthy human individuals. Produced via immunoSEQ multiplex PCR; TCRdb's table is partial and in-frame only. The table lists hundreds of thousands of clones, 74% of them singletons. The sequenced sample consisted of memory CD4+ T cells sorted from blood. The receptors derive from a woman in her 30s in good health. Each CDR3 is given with its conserved first and last residue. A D gene is named only where the DNA matches it firmly. Only part of the rows carry a size: once, few, many, or a class if the clone is expanded.

clone_size,v_call,d_call,j_call,cdr3_aa,cdr3_nt
NA,TRBV5-8,NA,TRBJ1-1,CASSPTSRTGYTEAFF,TGTGCCAGCAGCCCAACCAGCAGGACGGGTTACACTGAAGCTTTCTTT
NA,TRBV6-5,TRBD1,TRBJ1-1,CASSYTRGYTEAFF,TGTGCCAGCAGTTATACCAGGGGGTACACTGAAGCTTTCTTT
NA,TRBV7-6,TRBD1,TRBJ2-7,CASSPTGQDYEQYF,TGTGCCAGCAGCCCTACGGGACAGGACTACGAGCAGTACTTC
NA,TRBV5-6,NA,TRBJ2-5,CASSWKKTGTSGETQYF,TGTGCCAGCAGCTGGAAAAAAACGGGGACGTCAGGGGAGACCCAGTACTTC
few,TRBV7-9,NA,TRBJ1-4,CASSLGAGNEKLFF,TGTGCCAGCAGCTTGGGGGCCGGGAATGAAAAACTGTTTTTT
NA,TRBV9,NA,TRBJ2-3,CASGLTDTQYF,TGTGCCAGTGGACTGACAGATACGCAGTATTTT
once,TRBV6-1,NA,TRBJ2-7,CASSMRTESYEQYF,TGTGCCAGCAGTATGCGGACGGAATCCTACGAGCAGTACTTC
few,TRBV10-3,NA,TRBJ2-1,CAISVGTPYNEQFF,TGTGCCATCAGTGTCGGGACACCCTACAATGAGCAGTTCTTC
NA,TRBV7-9,TRBD2,TRBJ2-1,CASSARTSGSYNEQFF,TGTGCCAGCAGCGCCCGTACTAGCGGGAGCTACAATGAGCAGTTCTTC
NA,TRBV6-1,TRBD1,TRBJ2-7,CASSEPGQKNEQYF,TGTGCCAGCAGTGAACCGGGACAGAAGAACGAGCAGTACTTC
many,TRBV13,NA,TRBJ2-1,CASSPPGSGLREQFF,TGTGCCAGCAGCCCCCCGGGGTCGGGGCTGAGGGAGCAGTTCTTC
NA,TRBV15,TRBD2,TRBJ2-5,CATSRDSGGQETQYF,TGTGCCACCAGCAGAGATTCGGGGGGCCAAGAGACCCAGTACTTC
NA,TRBV10-3,NA,TRBJ2-7,CAISEGVTHSYEQYF,TGTGCCATCAGTGAGGGGGTGACTCACTCCTACGAGCAGTACTTC
NA,TRBV6-1,NA,TRBJ1-1,CASSELDFLRTEAFF,TGTGCCAGCAGTGAACTGGACTTTCTGAGAACTGAAGCTTTCTTT
NA,TRBV7-3,NA,TRBJ2-4,CASSLSAAGPNIQYF,TGTGCCAGCAGCTTAAGCGCGGCGGGTCCTAACATTCAGTACTTC
NA,TRBV28,NA,TRBJ2-1,CASSLAQGGRAGEQFF,TGTGCCAGCAGCCTCGCGCAGGGTGGCCGGGCCGGTGAGCAGTTCTTC
NA,TRBV18,NA,TRBJ1-5,CASSPPNREGQPQHF,TGTGCCAGCTCACCCCCGAACAGGGAAGGTCAGCCCCAGCATTTT
few,TRBV12-5,NA,TRBJ2-3,CASGLDLDTQYF,TGTGCTAGTGGTTTAGACTTAGATACGCAGTATTTT
NA,TRBV11-2,NA,TRBJ2-7,CASSFKAGAYEQYF,TGTGCCAGCAGCTTCAAGGCAGGGGCCTACGAGCAGTACTTC
few,TRBV29-1,TRBD1,TRBJ2-5,CSVDRGQETQYF,TGCAGCGTTGACAGGGGGCAGGAGACCCAGTACTTC
NA,TRBV15,NA,TRBJ2-3,CATSRDGYGGLDTQYF,TGTGCCACCAGCAGAGATGGCTACGGGGGGCTGGATACGCAGTATTTT
NA,TRBV7-3,TRBD2,TRBJ2-1,CASSLLGLADYNEQFF,TGTGCCAGCAGCTTACTGGGTCTAGCGGATTACAATGAGCAGTTCTTC
NA,TRBV19,TRBD1,TRBJ2-3,CASSLDRGSDTQYF,TGTGCCAGTAGTTTGGACAGGGGTTCGGATACGCAGTATTTT
NA,TRBV19,NA,TRBJ2-7,CATSGQLNYEQYF,TGTGCCACTTCTGGACAGCTAAACTACGAGCAGTACTTC
NA,TRBV6-5,TRBD2,TRBJ2-1,CASSYSLWEGQYEQFF,TGTGCCAGCAGTTACTCTTTGTGGGAGGGCCAGTATGAGCAGTTCTTC
NA,TRBV25-1,NA,TRBJ1-4,CASSSTGHRDLVNEKLFF,TGTGCCAGCAGTTCGACCGGACATCGGGACCTGGTTAATGAAAAACTGTTTTTT
once,TRBV7-9,TRBD1,TRBJ2-6,CASSRLRQGWSSGANVLTF,TGTGCCAGCAGCCGATTGAGACAGGGTTGGAGCTCTGGGGCCAACGTCCTGACTTTC
NA,TRBV28,NA,TRBJ2-7,CASSFRVRSYEQYF,TGTGCCAGCAGTTTCAGGGTTCGGTCCTACGAGCAGTACTTC
NA,TRBV28,NA,TRBJ2-7,CASSTIVELVYEQYF,TGTGCCAGCAGTACCATAGTAGAATTGGTCTACGAGCAGTACTTC
NA,TRBV27,NA,TRBJ2-2,CASYGINTGELFF,TGTGCCAGCTACGGGATAAACACCGGGGAGCTGTTTTTT
NA,TRBV7-2,TRBD2,TRBJ2-1,CASSLVPLAVIYNEQFF,TGTGCCAGCAGCTTAGTCCCACTAGCGGTTATCTACAATGAGCAGTTCTTC
NA,TRBV5-1,NA,TRBJ2-2,CASSLNPSTGELFF,TGCGCCAGCAGCTTGAATCCGAGCACCGGGGAGCTGTTTTTT
NA,TRBV11-2,NA,TRBJ1-1,CASSLGSGIVSEAFF,TGTGCCAGCAGCTTAGGTAGTGGGATAGTCTCTGAAGCTTTCTTT
once,TRBV15,NA,TRBJ2-5,CATSRAGASEQETQYF,TGTGCCACCAGCAGAGCTGGGGCTAGCGAACAAGAGACCCAGTACTTC
NA,TRBV2,TRBD1,TRBJ1-1,CASSLQGATEAFF,TGTGCCAGCAGTTTACAGGGGGCTACTGAAGCTTTCTTT
NA,TRBV27,NA,TRBJ2-2,CASSLVWGELFF,TGTGCCAGCAGTTTAGTTTGGGGGGAGCTGTTTTTT
few,TRBV2,NA,TRBJ1-1,CASTWTEAFF,TGTGCCAGCACGTGGACTGAAGCTTTCTTT
few,TRBV10-3,NA,TRBJ2-3,CAIRSDRYTDTQYF,TGTGCCATCAGATCGGACAGATACACAGATACGCAGTATTTT
many,TRBV13,NA,TRBJ2-3,CASSFTDTQYF,TGTGCCAGCAGCTTCACAGATACGCAGTATTTT
NA,TRBV20-1,NA,TRBJ2-3,CSRLSSDTQYF,TGCAGTAGACTCTCATCGGATACGCAGTATTTT
NA,TRBV7-3,NA,TRBJ1-4,CASSAGGPNEKLFF,TGTGCCAGCAGCGCCGGGGGGCCTAATGAAAAACTGTTTTTT
NA,TRBV19,NA,TRBJ1-4,CASSIRGALEKLFF,TGTGCCAGTAGTATCCGTGGGGCTTTGGAAAAACTGTTTTTT
NA,TRBV28,NA,TRBJ2-7,CASSFGNREQYF,TGTGCCAGCAGTTTCGGGAATCGGGAGCAGTACTTC
NA,TRBV27,NA,TRBJ1-5,CASKGRGLSNQPQHF,TGTGCCAGCAAAGGCCGGGGCCTTAGCAATCAGCCCCAGCATTTT
NA,TRBV5-1,TRBD2,TRBJ2-7,CASSVGLAPYEQYF,TGCGCCAGCAGCGTAGGACTAGCACCCTACGAGCAGTACTTC
once,TRBV7-9,NA,TRBJ2-1,CASSLFRVNEQFF,TGTGCCAGCAGCTTATTCAGGGTCAATGAGCAGTTCTTC
NA,TRBV9,NA,TRBJ2-1,CASSASVFGRDNNEQFF,TGTGCCAGCAGTGCTTCTGTATTTGGGCGGGATAACAATGAGCAGTTCTTC
few,TRBV19,TRBD1,TRBJ2-7,CASSSQGADYEQYF,TGTGCCAGTAGTTCACAGGGGGCGGACTACGAGCAGTACTTC